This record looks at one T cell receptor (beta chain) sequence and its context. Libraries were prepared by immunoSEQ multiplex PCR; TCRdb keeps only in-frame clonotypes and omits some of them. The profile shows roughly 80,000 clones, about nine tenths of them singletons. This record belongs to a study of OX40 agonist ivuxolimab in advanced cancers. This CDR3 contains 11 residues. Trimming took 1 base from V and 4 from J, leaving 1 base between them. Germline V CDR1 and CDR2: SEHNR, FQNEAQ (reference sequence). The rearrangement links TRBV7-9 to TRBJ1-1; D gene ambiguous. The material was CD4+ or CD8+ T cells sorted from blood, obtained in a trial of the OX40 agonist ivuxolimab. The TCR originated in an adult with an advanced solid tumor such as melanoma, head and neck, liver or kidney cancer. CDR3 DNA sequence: TGTGCCAGCAGCTTAGTCACTGAAGCTTTCTTT. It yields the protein CASSLVTEAFF.